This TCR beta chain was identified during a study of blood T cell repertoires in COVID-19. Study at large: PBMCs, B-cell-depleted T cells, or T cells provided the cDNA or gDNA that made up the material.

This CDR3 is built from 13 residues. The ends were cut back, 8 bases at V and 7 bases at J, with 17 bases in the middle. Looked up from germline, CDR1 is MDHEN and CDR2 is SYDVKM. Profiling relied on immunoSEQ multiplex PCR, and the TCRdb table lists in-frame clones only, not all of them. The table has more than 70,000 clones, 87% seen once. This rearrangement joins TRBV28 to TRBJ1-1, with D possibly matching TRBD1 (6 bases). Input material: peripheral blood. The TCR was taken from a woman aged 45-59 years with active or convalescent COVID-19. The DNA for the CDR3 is TGTGCCAGCTCAAATGCCAGGGGAGTTGAAGCTTTCTTT. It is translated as CASSNARGVEAFF.